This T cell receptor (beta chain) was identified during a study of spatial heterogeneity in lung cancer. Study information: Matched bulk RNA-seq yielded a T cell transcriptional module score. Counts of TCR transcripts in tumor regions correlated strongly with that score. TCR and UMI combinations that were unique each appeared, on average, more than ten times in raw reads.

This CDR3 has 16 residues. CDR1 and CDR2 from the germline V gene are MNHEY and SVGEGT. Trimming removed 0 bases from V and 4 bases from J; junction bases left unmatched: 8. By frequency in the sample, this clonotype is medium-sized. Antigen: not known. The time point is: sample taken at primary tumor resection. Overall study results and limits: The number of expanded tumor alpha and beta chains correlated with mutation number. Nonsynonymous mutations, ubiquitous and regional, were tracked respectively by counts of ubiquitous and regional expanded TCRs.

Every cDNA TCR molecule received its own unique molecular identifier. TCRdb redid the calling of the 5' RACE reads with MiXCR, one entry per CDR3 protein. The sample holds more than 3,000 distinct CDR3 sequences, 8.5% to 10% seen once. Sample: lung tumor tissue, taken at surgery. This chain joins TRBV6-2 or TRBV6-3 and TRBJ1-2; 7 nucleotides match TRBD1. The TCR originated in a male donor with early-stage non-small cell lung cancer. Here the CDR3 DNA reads TGTGCCAGCAGTTACTCGAGACAGGGTGGAATCTATGGCTACACCTTC. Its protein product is CASSYSRQGGIYGYTF.